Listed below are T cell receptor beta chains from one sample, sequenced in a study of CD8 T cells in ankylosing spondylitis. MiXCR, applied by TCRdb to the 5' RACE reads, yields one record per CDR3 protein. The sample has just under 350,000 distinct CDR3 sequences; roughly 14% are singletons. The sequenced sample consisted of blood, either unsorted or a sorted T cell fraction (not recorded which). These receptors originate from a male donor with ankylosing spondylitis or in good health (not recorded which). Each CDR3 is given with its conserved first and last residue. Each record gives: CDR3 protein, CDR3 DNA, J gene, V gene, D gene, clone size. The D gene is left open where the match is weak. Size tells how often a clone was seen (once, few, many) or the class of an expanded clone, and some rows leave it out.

CDR3: CASSYGGLGTEAFF
DNA: TGTGCCAGCAGTTATGGGGGGCTGGGGACTGAAGCTTTCTTT
J: TRBJ1-1
V: TRBV6-2/TRBV6-3
D: NA
size: few

CDR3: CAWNLNTGELFF
DNA: TGTGCCTGGAATTTGAACACCGGGGAGCTGTTTTTT
J: TRBJ2-2
V: TRBV30
D: NA
size: NA

CDR3: CASSLDTGIDTQYF
DNA: TGTGCCAGCAGTTTAGACACAGGGATAGATACGCAGTATTTT
J: TRBJ2-3
V: TRBV12-3/TRBV12-4
D: NA
size: NA

CDR3: CASSWGQELSTDTQYF
DNA: TGCGCCAGCAGCTGGGGACAGGAACTAAGCACAGATACGCAGTATTTT
J: TRBJ2-3
V: TRBV5-1
D: TRBD1
size: NA

CDR3: CASSLPQAITDTQYF
DNA: TGCGCCAGCAGCTTGCCACAGGCGATCACAGATACGCAGTATTTT
J: TRBJ2-3
V: TRBV5-1
D: NA
size: NA

CDR3: CASTRQGTDNGELFF
DNA: TGTGCCAGCACAAGACAGGGGACGGACAACGGGGAGCTGTTTTTT
J: TRBJ2-2
V: TRBV5-6
D: TRBD1
size: NA

CDR3: CSASPGAGELFF
DNA: TGCAGTGCTAGTCCCGGGGCCGGGGAGCTGTTTTTT
J: TRBJ2-2
V: TRBV20-1
D: NA
size: few

CDR3: CASSYFRDQPQHF
DNA: TGTGCCAGCAGTTACTTCCGAGATCAGCCCCAGCATTTT
J: TRBJ1-5
V: TRBV6-6
D: NA
size: NA

CDR3: CASSPDSRAYNEQFF
DNA: TGCGCCAGCAGCCCGGACTCCCGAGCCTACAATGAGCAGTTCTTC
J: TRBJ2-1
V: TRBV5-1
D: NA
size: NA

CDR3: CSATTQGAEAFF
DNA: TGCAGTGCGACTACGCAGGGGGCTGAAGCTTTCTTT
J: TRBJ1-1
V: TRBV20-1
D: TRBD1
size: NA

CDR3: CASSQRDFTDTQYF
DNA: TGTGCCAGCAGCCAACGGGACTTCACAGATACGCAGTATTTT
J: TRBJ2-3
V: TRBV7-2
D: NA
size: few

CDR3: CASRDLEGLREKLFF
DNA: TGTGCCAGCAGAGATCTAGAGGGCTTGCGGGAAAAACTGTTTTTT
J: TRBJ1-4
V: TRBV12-3/TRBV12-4
D: NA
size: few

CDR3: CASSAAGEVYGYTF
DNA: TGTGCCAGCAGTGCAGCAGGAGAAGTTTATGGCTACACCTTC
J: TRBJ1-2
V: TRBV25-1
D: NA
size: few

CDR3: CASSLDAGGGAYEQYF
DNA: TGTGCCAGCAGCTTAGATGCGGGCGGGGGGGCGTACGAGCAGTACTTC
J: TRBJ2-7
V: TRBV11-3
D: TRBD2
size: NA

CDR3: CASSQGSPSYEQYF
DNA: TGTGCCAGCAGCCAAGGAAGTCCCTCCTACGAGCAGTACTTC
J: TRBJ2-7
V: TRBV14
D: NA
size: NA

CDR3: CASSYSRPGGSYEQYF
DNA: TGTGCCAGCAGTTACTCGAGGCCAGGGGGCTCCTACGAGCAGTACTTC
J: TRBJ2-7
V: TRBV6-5
D: TRBD1
size: NA

CDR3: CASSRVGSNEQFF
DNA: TGTGCCAGCAGTCGTGTGGGGTCCAATGAGCAGTTCTTC
J: TRBJ2-1
V: TRBV25-1
D: NA
size: once

CDR3: CASSDGQGRTEAFF
DNA: TGCGCCAGCAGCGACGGACAGGGACGCACTGAAGCTTTCTTT
J: TRBJ1-1
V: TRBV5-1
D: TRBD1
size: many

CDR3: CASSLEGGANVLTF
DNA: TGTGCCAGCAGCTTAGAGGGGGGGGCCAACGTCCTGACTTTC
J: TRBJ2-6
V: TRBV5-5
D: NA
size: NA

CDR3: CASSRQDERGDTQYF
DNA: TGCGCCAGCAGCCGCCAAGATGAGAGGGGAGATACGCAGTATTTT
J: TRBJ2-3
V: TRBV4-1
D: NA
size: medium-sized

CDR3: CASSQDLAVGTDTQYF
DNA: TGTGCCAGCAGCCAAGACTTAGCGGTGGGCACAGATACGCAGTATTTT
J: TRBJ2-3
V: TRBV3-1
D: NA
size: NA

CDR3: CASRAEGGARNTEAFF
DNA: TGTGCCAGCAGGGCGGAAGGGGGCGCGAGGAACACTGAAGCTTTCTTT
J: TRBJ1-1
V: TRBV2
D: TRBD1
size: few